A selection of T cell receptor beta chains follows, all from one sample in a study of cytomegalovirus exposure and HLA in healthy donors. The protocol was immunoSEQ multiplex PCR, while the TCRdb copy is restricted to in-frame clones and leaves out a portion. This sample carries 150,000 to 200,000 clones, approximately 80% of them seen once, and the ten largest clones take 1.2%. Sequenced material: PBMCs. Every receptor here comes from a boy between 2 and 10 years old in good health and CMV-seronegative. Each CDR3 is given with its conserved first and last residue. A D gene is named only where the DNA matches it firmly. The size of a clone is reported for some rows only, either as once, few or many, or as a class for expanded clones.

J gene: TRBJ1-5
clone size: NA
D gene: NA
V gene: TRBV27
CDR3 DNA: TGTGCCAGCAGTCCAAGGGCAGGACTTCTCAATCAGCCCCAGCATTTT
CDR3 protein: CASSPRAGLLNQPQHF

J gene: TRBJ2-2
clone size: NA
D gene: TRBD2
V gene: TRBV9
CDR3 DNA: TGTGCCAGCAGCGTAACTAGCGGGAGGGCTGGCACCGGGGAGCTGTTTTTT
CDR3 protein: CASSVTSGRAGTGELFF

J gene: TRBJ1-1
clone size: few
D gene: NA
V gene: TRBV5-6
CDR3 DNA: TGTGCCAGCAGCTCAGGAAATACTGAAGCTTTCTTT
CDR3 protein: CASSSGNTEAFF

J gene: TRBJ1-5
clone size: NA
D gene: NA
V gene: TRBV19
CDR3 DNA: TGTGCCAGTAGTACAGGGTTTCGGCAGCCCCAGCATTTT
CDR3 protein: CASSTGFRQPQHF

J gene: TRBJ2-2
clone size: NA
D gene: NA
V gene: TRBV4-3
CDR3 DNA: TGCGCCAGCAGCCAAGATGAGGTCGGCGGGGAGCTGTTTTTT
CDR3 protein: CASSQDEVGGELFF

J gene: TRBJ2-6
clone size: NA
D gene: NA
V gene: TRBV6-1
CDR3 DNA: TGTGCCAGCAGTGGGGGCGACGGGGCCAACGTCCTGACTTTC
CDR3 protein: CASSGGDGANVLTF

J gene: TRBJ1-2
clone size: NA
D gene: TRBD1
V gene: TRBV7-9
CDR3 DNA: TGTGCCAGCAGCATGACAGGGGGCGACGAAGGCTACACCTTC
CDR3 protein: CASSMTGGDEGYTF

J gene: TRBJ1-4
clone size: NA
D gene: TRBD1
V gene: TRBV7-6
CDR3 DNA: TGTGCCAGCAGCCGCCGGGACAGGGATGAAAAACTGTTTTTT
CDR3 protein: CASSRRDRDEKLFF

J gene: TRBJ2-1
clone size: NA
D gene: NA
V gene: TRBV19
CDR3 DNA: TGTGCCAGTAGTATAGGACAGATTTACAATGAGCAGTTCTTC
CDR3 protein: CASSIGQIYNEQFF

J gene: TRBJ2-2
clone size: NA
D gene: NA
V gene: TRBV7-6
CDR3 DNA: TGTGCCAGCAGTTCCCTCACCGGGGAGCTGTTTTTT
CDR3 protein: CASSSLTGELFF

J gene: TRBJ1-2
clone size: NA
D gene: TRBD1
V gene: TRBV7-2
CDR3 DNA: TGTGCCAGCAGTCCGACAGGGGGGTATGGCTACACCTTC
CDR3 protein: CASSPTGGYGYTF

J gene: TRBJ1-5
clone size: few
D gene: NA
V gene: TRBV6-1
CDR3 DNA: TGTGCCAGCCGAATCGACAGGAATCAGCCCCAGCATTTT
CDR3 protein: CASRIDRNQPQHF

J gene: TRBJ2-3
clone size: NA
D gene: TRBD2
V gene: TRBV9
CDR3 DNA: TGTGCCAGCAGCGTAGCCGGGGGGGCGGATACGCAGTATTTT
CDR3 protein: CASSVAGGADTQYF

J gene: TRBJ2-7
clone size: NA
D gene: TRBD2
V gene: TRBV4-2
CDR3 DNA: TGTGCCAGCAGCCAAGATCCAGCGGGAGAGGGCGAGCAGTACTTC
CDR3 protein: CASSQDPAGEGEQYF

J gene: TRBJ2-2
clone size: NA
D gene: NA
V gene: TRBV4-3
CDR3 DNA: TGCGCCAGCAGCCCTGGGGGGACCCTAAACACCGGGGAGCTGTTTTTT
CDR3 protein: CASSPGGTLNTGELFF

J gene: TRBJ1-2
clone size: once
D gene: NA
V gene: TRBV19
CDR3 DNA: TGTGCCAGTAGTAGGGACATTACTAACTATGGCTACACCTTC
CDR3 protein: CASSRDITNYGYTF

J gene: TRBJ1-2
clone size: NA
D gene: TRBD1
V gene: TRBV4-2
CDR3 DNA: TGTGCCAGCAGCCAAATGACAGGGGAGGGCTATGGCTACACCTTC
CDR3 protein: CASSQMTGEGYGYTF

J gene: TRBJ1-1
clone size: once
D gene: NA
V gene: TRBV19
CDR3 DNA: TGTGCCAGTAGCCATCAGGGTCTGGGGGGAAAAGCTTTCTTT
CDR3 protein: CASSHQGLGGKAFF

J gene: TRBJ2-3
clone size: NA
D gene: TRBD1
V gene: TRBV27
CDR3 DNA: TGTGCCAGCACTCTTCTGGGACAGGGGAAAGGAGATACGCAGTATTTT
CDR3 protein: CASTLLGQGKGDTQYF

J gene: TRBJ1-2
clone size: NA
D gene: TRBD1
V gene: TRBV7-9
CDR3 DNA: TGTGCCAGCAGCAGGGACAGGGCCTTCTATGGCTACACCTTC
CDR3 protein: CASSRDRAFYGYTF

J gene: TRBJ2-7
clone size: NA
D gene: NA
V gene: TRBV2
CDR3 DNA: TGTGCCAGCAGTGAACAAGGCGGAAGCTCCTACGAGCAGTACTTC
CDR3 protein: CASSEQGGSSYEQYF

J gene: TRBJ2-7
clone size: NA
D gene: NA
V gene: TRBV5-5
CDR3 DNA: TGTGCCAGCAGCTTGCTAGCACCAACCTACGAGCAGTACTTC
CDR3 protein: CASSLLAPTYEQYF

J gene: TRBJ1-1
clone size: NA
D gene: NA
V gene: TRBV30
CDR3 DNA: TGTGCCTGGAGTCCCGGGACACAGATGAACACTGAAGCTTTCTTT
CDR3 protein: CAWSPGTQMNTEAFF

J gene: TRBJ2-1
clone size: NA
D gene: TRBD2
V gene: TRBV29-1
CDR3 DNA: TGCAGCGGGGGGGGTTCCTACAATGAGCAGTTCTTC
CDR3 protein: CSGGGSYNEQFF

J gene: TRBJ2-7
clone size: NA
D gene: TRBD2
V gene: TRBV4-3
CDR3 DNA: TGCGCCAGCAGCCAAGTAGTGGGGGGACTAGCGATCTCCTACGAGCAGTACTTC
CDR3 protein: CASSQVVGGLAISYEQYF

J gene: TRBJ2-1
clone size: NA
D gene: TRBD1
V gene: TRBV5-1
CDR3 DNA: TGCGCCAGCAGCACCGGACAGGGGGCGGATGAGCAGTTCTTC
CDR3 protein: CASSTGQGADEQFF

J gene: TRBJ2-1
clone size: NA
D gene: NA
V gene: TRBV30
CDR3 DNA: TGTGCCTGGAGTCAGACTTCTCCCGGTAATGAGCAGTTCTTC
CDR3 protein: CAWSQTSPGNEQFF

J gene: TRBJ2-1
clone size: NA
D gene: TRBD2
V gene: TRBV30
CDR3 DNA: TGTGCCTGGACCCCACCATCAGCGGGAGCCCGATACAATGAGCAGTTCTTC
CDR3 protein: CAWTPPSAGARYNEQFF

J gene: TRBJ2-2
clone size: NA
D gene: NA
V gene: TRBV27
CDR3 DNA: TGTGCCAGCAGTTTGTCAGGGCCACTTCTGAACACCGGGGAGCTGTTTTTT
CDR3 protein: CASSLSGPLLNTGELFF

J gene: TRBJ1-2
clone size: NA
D gene: NA
V gene: TRBV7-9
CDR3 DNA: TGTGCCAGCAGCTTACAGGGAAGCTATGGCTACACCTTC
CDR3 protein: CASSLQGSYGYTF

J gene: TRBJ1-2
clone size: NA
D gene: NA
V gene: TRBV5-1
CDR3 DNA: TGCGCCAGTAGAGGTACATCGGGGGACTATGGCTACACCTTC
CDR3 protein: CASRGTSGDYGYTF

J gene: TRBJ1-1
clone size: once
D gene: TRBD1
V gene: TRBV30
CDR3 DNA: TGTGCCTGGAGCCGGGACAGGGCGAGGAACACTGAAGCTTTCTTT
CDR3 protein: CAWSRDRARNTEAFF

J gene: TRBJ2-5
clone size: NA
D gene: TRBD1
V gene: TRBV15
CDR3 DNA: TGTGCCACCAGCAGAGATGGGGACAGGGTCGAGACCCAGTACTTC
CDR3 protein: CATSRDGDRVETQYF

J gene: TRBJ2-2
clone size: NA
D gene: TRBD2
V gene: TRBV7-2
CDR3 DNA: TGTGCCAGCAGCCTGGGACTAGCGGGGGGAAACACCGGGGAGCTGTTTTTT
CDR3 protein: CASSLGLAGGNTGELFF

J gene: TRBJ1-5
clone size: few
D gene: TRBD1
V gene: TRBV6-1
CDR3 DNA: TGTGCCAGCAGTGACCGAGGACAGGGCAATCAGCCCCAGCATTTT
CDR3 protein: CASSDRGQGNQPQHF

J gene: TRBJ1-2
clone size: NA
D gene: NA
V gene: TRBV5-1
CDR3 DNA: TGCGCCAGCAGCCCGTCGACCGGGAATGGGGGCTACACCTTC
CDR3 protein: CASSPSTGNGGYTF

J gene: TRBJ2-5
clone size: NA
D gene: TRBD1
V gene: TRBV12-5
CDR3 DNA: TGTGCTAGTGGTAGGACAGGGGCGCAAGAGACCCAGTACTTC
CDR3 protein: CASGRTGAQETQYF

J gene: TRBJ1-1
clone size: few
D gene: TRBD1
V gene: TRBV19
CDR3 DNA: TGTGCCAGTAGTACCCGGACAGGGATGAACACTGAAGCTTTCTTT
CDR3 protein: CASSTRTGMNTEAFF

J gene: TRBJ2-1
clone size: NA
D gene: NA
V gene: TRBV14
CDR3 DNA: TGTGCCAGCAGCCAAGCCCCTTGGGGCAACAATGAGCAGTTCTTC
CDR3 protein: CASSQAPWGNNEQFF

J gene: TRBJ2-7
clone size: NA
D gene: TRBD1
V gene: TRBV5-5
CDR3 DNA: TGTGCCAGCAGCTCGACAGGGAATGCCTACGAGCAGTACTTC
CDR3 protein: CASSSTGNAYEQYF

J gene: TRBJ2-7
clone size: NA
D gene: NA
V gene: TRBV18
CDR3 DNA: TGTGCCAGCTCACTACTACAGGGCAATCCCTACGAGCAGTACTTC
CDR3 protein: CASSLLQGNPYEQYF

J gene: TRBJ2-2
clone size: NA
D gene: TRBD1
V gene: TRBV5-4
CDR3 DNA: TGTGCCAGCAGCTTGGGAGAAGGGGGCAGGGAGCTGTTTTTT
CDR3 protein: CASSLGEGGRELFF

J gene: TRBJ1-1
clone size: NA
D gene: NA
V gene: TRBV7-9
CDR3 DNA: TGTGCCAGCAGCCTACTACAGGGAGTGAACACTGAAGCTTTCTTT
CDR3 protein: CASSLLQGVNTEAFF

J gene: TRBJ2-3
clone size: NA
D gene: TRBD2
V gene: TRBV6-5
CDR3 DNA: TGTGCCAGCAGTTCCCCCGGACTAGCGGGAGCAGATACGCAGTATTTT
CDR3 protein: CASSSPGLAGADTQYF

J gene: TRBJ2-3
clone size: NA
D gene: NA
V gene: TRBV6-5
CDR3 DNA: TGTGCCAGCAAACACCCGACAGCCATGGATACGCAGTATTTT
CDR3 protein: CASKHPTAMDTQYF

J gene: TRBJ2-7
clone size: NA
D gene: TRBD1
V gene: TRBV5-3
CDR3 DNA: TGTGCCAGAAGTCGTCGTGGGACAGGGTACCACGAGCAGTACTTC
CDR3 protein: CARSRRGTGYHEQYF

J gene: TRBJ2-3
clone size: NA
D gene: TRBD2
V gene: TRBV9
CDR3 DNA: TGTGCCAGCAGCGAGACTAGCGGGAGAGGGGGGGCTAGCACAGATACGCAGTATTTT
CDR3 protein: CASSETSGRGGASTDTQYF

J gene: TRBJ2-5
clone size: NA
D gene: TRBD1
V gene: TRBV5-6
CDR3 DNA: TGTGCCAGCAGCACAGACAGGGTCTACCAAGAGACCCAGTACTTC
CDR3 protein: CASSTDRVYQETQYF

J gene: TRBJ1-2
clone size: NA
D gene: TRBD1
V gene: TRBV6-5
CDR3 DNA: TGTGCCAGCAGCCGAGGACAGGGTACTATTGGCTACACCTTC
CDR3 protein: CASSRGQGTIGYTF

J gene: TRBJ1-2
clone size: NA
D gene: NA
V gene: TRBV5-1
CDR3 DNA: TGCGCCAGCAGCTTGTACGCAGGGTTGGTTGGCTACACCTTC
CDR3 protein: CASSLYAGLVGYTF

J gene: TRBJ1-5
clone size: NA
D gene: NA
V gene: TRBV9
CDR3 DNA: TGTGCCAGCAGCAGGGGCAGGGGCCAGCCCCAGCATTTT
CDR3 protein: CASSRGRGQPQHF

J gene: TRBJ2-7
clone size: NA
D gene: NA
V gene: TRBV7-2
CDR3 DNA: TGTGCCAGCAGCGCCCGATGGGGGCGGACCTACGAGCAGTACTTC
CDR3 protein: CASSARWGRTYEQYF

J gene: TRBJ1-1
clone size: NA
D gene: NA
V gene: TRBV12-5
CDR3 DNA: TGTGCTAGTGGTTTCATGATAGGACAGAACACTGAAGCTTTCTTT
CDR3 protein: CASGFMIGQNTEAFF

J gene: TRBJ2-5
clone size: NA
D gene: TRBD1
V gene: TRBV7-2
CDR3 DNA: TGTGCCAGCAGCTTGACAGGGTTCCAAGAGACCCAGTACTTC
CDR3 protein: CASSLTGFQETQYF

J gene: TRBJ1-3
clone size: NA
D gene: TRBD1
V gene: TRBV6-6
CDR3 DNA: TGTGCCAGCAGTAAAGGACAGGTTGGAAACACCATATATTTT
CDR3 protein: CASSKGQVGNTIYF

J gene: TRBJ2-1
clone size: once
D gene: TRBD2
V gene: TRBV5-4
CDR3 DNA: TGTGCCAGCAGCTTGGCTGGACTAGCGGGAGGGCCAAGTGAGCAGTTCTTC
CDR3 protein: CASSLAGLAGGPSEQFF

J gene: TRBJ2-7
clone size: NA
D gene: NA
V gene: TRBV10-2
CDR3 DNA: TGCGCCAGCAGGACGGGAGACCACTACGAGCAGTACTTC
CDR3 protein: CASRTGDHYEQYF

J gene: TRBJ1-4
clone size: NA
D gene: NA
V gene: TRBV5-1
CDR3 DNA: TGCGCCAGCAGCTTGGGCGGGGTGAATGAAAAACTGTTTTTT
CDR3 protein: CASSLGGVNEKLFF

J gene: TRBJ1-5
clone size: NA
D gene: TRBD1
V gene: TRBV19
CDR3 DNA: TGTGCCAGTAGTCCAGGGACAGGACTTCATCAGCCCCAGCATTTT
CDR3 protein: CASSPGTGLHQPQHF